These T cell receptor beta chains were read from a single sample in a study of shared clonotypes between healthy human individuals. This table comes from immunoSEQ multiplex PCR, and its TCRdb copy is limited to in-frame clones, with some not included. The sample yields approximately 2,000,000 clones, about 94% seen once. What was sequenced was naive CD8+ T cells from PBMCs. These receptors were collected from a man aged 18 to 30 in good health. Some clones in this sample may be carry-over from other donors' samples. The CDR3 runs from the conserved cysteine through the conserved F or W. The order of the fields is V gene, J gene, clone size, CDR3 protein. For some rows the clone size is stated as once, few or many, or as a class when expanded; others skip it.

>TRBV27|TRBJ2-1|-
CASRDLSSYNEQFF
>TRBV15|TRBJ2-2|few
CATSRRASGNTGELFF
>TRBV27|TRBJ2-7|-
CASSFPGPVTYEQYF
>TRBV15|TRBJ2-5|-
CATSRGGAEQETQYF
>TRBV7-9|TRBJ2-3|-
CASSFGADTQYF
>TRBV7-9|TRBJ2-7|-
CASSRPQGEQYF
>TRBV7-9|TRBJ1-2|-
CASSRLMTGGNGYTF
>TRBV9|TRBJ2-5|-
CASSSGIRETQYF
>TRBV29-1|TRBJ2-1|-
CSVVRVGNEQFF
>TRBV27|TRBJ1-1|-
CASSFLGDTEAFF
>TRBV25-1|TRBJ2-1|once
CASSEGLEPYNEQFF
>TRBV7-8|TRBJ2-7|-
CASSLGASEQYF
>TRBV9|TRBJ2-3|once
CASSVEDGFTDTQYF